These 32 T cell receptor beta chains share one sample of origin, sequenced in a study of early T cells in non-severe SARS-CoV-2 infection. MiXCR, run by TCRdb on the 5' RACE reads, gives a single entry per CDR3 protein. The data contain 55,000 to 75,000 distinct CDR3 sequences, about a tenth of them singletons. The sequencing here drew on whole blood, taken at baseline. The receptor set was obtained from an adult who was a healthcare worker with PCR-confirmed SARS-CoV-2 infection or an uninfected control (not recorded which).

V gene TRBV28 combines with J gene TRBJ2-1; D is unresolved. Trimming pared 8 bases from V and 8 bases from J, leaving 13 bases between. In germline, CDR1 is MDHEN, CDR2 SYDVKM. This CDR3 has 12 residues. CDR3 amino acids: CASCRTTDEQFF. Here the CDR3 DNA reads TGTGCCAGCTGCCGCACCACGGATGAGCAGTTCTTC.

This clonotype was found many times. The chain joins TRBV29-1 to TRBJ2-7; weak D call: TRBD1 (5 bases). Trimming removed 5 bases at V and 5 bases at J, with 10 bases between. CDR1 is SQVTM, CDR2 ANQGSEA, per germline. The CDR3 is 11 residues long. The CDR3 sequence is CSVLTVNEQYF. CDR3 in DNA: TGCAGCGTTTTGACAGTCAACGAGCAGTACTTC.

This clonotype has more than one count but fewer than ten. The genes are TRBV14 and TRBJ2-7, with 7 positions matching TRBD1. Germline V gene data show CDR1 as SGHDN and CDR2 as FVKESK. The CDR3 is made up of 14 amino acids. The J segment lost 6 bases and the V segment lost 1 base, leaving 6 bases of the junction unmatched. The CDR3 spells CASSQVDRNGEQYF. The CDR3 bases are TGTGCCAGCAGCCAAGTGGACAGGAACGGCGAGCAGTACTTC.

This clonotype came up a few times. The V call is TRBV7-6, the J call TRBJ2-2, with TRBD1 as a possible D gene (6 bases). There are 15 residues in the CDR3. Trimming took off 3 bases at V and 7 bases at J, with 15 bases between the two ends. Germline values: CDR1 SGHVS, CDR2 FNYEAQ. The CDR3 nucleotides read TGTGCCAGCAGCTTGGGGAGCAGGGGCAACGGGGAGCTGTTTTTT. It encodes CASSLGSRGNGELFF.

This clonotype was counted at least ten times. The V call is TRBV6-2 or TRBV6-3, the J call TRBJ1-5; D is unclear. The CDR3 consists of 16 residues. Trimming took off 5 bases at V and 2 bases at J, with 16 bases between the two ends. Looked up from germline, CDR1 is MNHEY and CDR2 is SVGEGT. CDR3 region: CASSTPSSDGNQPQHF. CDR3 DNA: TGTGCCAGCAGTACTCCCTCATCGGACGGCAATCAGCCCCAGCATTTT.

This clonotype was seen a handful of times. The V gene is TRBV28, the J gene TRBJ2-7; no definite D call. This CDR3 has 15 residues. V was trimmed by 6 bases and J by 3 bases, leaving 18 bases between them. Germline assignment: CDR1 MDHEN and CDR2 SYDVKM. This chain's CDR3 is CASSPYDFDRYEQYF. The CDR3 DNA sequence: TGTGCCAGCAGCCCTTACGATTTTGACCGCTACGAGCAGTACTTC.

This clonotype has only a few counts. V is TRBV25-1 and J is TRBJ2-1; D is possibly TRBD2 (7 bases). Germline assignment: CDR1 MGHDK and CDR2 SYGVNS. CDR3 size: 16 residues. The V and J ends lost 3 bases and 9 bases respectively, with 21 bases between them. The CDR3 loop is CASSEPGRRVRGEQFF. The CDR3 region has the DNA TGTGCCAGCAGTGAGCCCGGGAGGCGGGTCAGGGGTGAGCAGTTCTTC.

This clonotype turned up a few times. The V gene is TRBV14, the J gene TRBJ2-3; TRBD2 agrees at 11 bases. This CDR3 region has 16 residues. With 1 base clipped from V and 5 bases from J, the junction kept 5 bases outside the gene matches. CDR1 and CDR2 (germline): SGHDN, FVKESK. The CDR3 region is CASSQVLAGGKDTQYF. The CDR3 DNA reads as TGTGCCAGCAGCCAAGTCCTAGCGGGAGGAAAAGATACGCAGTATTTT.

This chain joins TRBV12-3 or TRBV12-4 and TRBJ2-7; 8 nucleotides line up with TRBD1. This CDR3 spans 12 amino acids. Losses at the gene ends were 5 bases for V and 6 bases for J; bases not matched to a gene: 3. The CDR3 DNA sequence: TGTGCCAGCAGTCGACAGGGGAGCGAGCAGTACTTC. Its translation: CASSRQGSEQYF.

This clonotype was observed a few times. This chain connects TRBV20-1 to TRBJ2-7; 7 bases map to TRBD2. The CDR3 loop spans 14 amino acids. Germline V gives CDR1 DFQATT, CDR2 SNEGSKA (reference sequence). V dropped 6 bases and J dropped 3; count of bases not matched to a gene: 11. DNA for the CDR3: TGCAGTGCCCCCCCTAGCGGACGCCGCTACGAGCAGTACTTC. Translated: CSAPPSGRRYEQYF.

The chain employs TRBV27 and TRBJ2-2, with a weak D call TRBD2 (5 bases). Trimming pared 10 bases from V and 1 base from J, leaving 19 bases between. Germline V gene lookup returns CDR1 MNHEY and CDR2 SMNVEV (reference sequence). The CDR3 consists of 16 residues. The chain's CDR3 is CAIPSTRRVNTGELFF. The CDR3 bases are TGTGCCATCCCCTCCACTAGACGGGTGAACACCGGGGAGCTGTTTTTT.

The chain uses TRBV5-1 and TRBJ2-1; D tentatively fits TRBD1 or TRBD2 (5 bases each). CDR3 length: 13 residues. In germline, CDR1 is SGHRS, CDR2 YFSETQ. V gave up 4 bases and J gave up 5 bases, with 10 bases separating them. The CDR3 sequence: CASSPGTHNEQFF. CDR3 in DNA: TGCGCCAGCAGCCCCGGGACCCACAATGAGCAGTTCTTC.

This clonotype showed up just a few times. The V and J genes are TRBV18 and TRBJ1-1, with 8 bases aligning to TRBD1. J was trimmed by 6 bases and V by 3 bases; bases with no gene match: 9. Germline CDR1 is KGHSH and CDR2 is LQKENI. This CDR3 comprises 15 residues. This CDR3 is CASSPYDRGDAEAFF. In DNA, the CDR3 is TGTGCCAGCTCACCTTACGACAGGGGAGATGCTGAAGCTTTCTTT.

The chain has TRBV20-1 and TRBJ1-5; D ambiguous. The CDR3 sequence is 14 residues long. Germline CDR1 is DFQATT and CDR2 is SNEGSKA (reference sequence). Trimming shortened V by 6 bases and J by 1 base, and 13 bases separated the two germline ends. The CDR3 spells CSARTPGSNQPQHF. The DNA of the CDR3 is TGCAGTGCCCGGACTCCTGGGAGCAATCAGCCCCAGCATTTT.

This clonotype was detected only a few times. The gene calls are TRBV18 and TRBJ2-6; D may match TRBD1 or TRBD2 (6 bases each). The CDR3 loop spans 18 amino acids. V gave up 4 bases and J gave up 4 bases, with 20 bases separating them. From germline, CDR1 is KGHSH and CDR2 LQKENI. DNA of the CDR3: TGTGCCAGCTCACTACTACCACCGGGGGCGGACGGGGCCAACGTCCTGACTTTC. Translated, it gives CASSLLPPGADGANVLTF.

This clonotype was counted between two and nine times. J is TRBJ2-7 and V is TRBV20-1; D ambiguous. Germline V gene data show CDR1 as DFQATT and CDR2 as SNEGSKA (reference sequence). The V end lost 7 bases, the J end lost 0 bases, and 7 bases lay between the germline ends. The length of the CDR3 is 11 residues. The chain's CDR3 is CSVPSSYEQYF. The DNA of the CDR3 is TGCAGTGTCCCGAGCTCCTACGAGCAGTACTTC.

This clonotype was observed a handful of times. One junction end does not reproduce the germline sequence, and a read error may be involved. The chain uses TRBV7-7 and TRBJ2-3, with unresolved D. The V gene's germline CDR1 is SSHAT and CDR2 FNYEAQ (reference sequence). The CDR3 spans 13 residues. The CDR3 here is CASSLTSADTQYF. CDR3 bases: TGTGCTAGCAGCCTTACCTCCGCGGATACGCAGTATTTT.

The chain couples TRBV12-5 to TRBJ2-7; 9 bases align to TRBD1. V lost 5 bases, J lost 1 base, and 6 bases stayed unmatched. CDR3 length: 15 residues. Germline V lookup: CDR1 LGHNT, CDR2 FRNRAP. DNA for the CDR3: TGTGCTAGTGGTCCCCGGACAGGGGAATCCTACGAGCAGTACTTC. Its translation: CASGPRTGESYEQYF.

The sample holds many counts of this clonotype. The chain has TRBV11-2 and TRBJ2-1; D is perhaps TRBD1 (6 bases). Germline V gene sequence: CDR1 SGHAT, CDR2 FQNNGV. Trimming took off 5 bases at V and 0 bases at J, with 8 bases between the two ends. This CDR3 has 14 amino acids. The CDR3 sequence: CASSTGFSYNEQFF. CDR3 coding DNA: TGTGCCAGCAGCACAGGGTTCTCCTACAATGAGCAGTTCTTC.

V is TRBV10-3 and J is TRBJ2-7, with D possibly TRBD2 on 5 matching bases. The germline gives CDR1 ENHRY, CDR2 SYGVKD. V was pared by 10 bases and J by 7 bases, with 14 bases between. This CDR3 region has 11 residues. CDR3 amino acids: CATKDFREQYF. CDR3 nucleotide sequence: TGTGCCACCAAGGACTTTCGGGAGCAGTACTTC.

CDR3 protein: CASSSNPYNEQFF. The DNA for the CDR3 is TGTGCCAGCAGCTCCAACCCCTACAATGAGCAGTTCTTC. This chain links TRBV7-2 with TRBJ2-1; no definite D call. Germline CDR1 and CDR2: SGHTA and FQGNSA. Trimming left V 4 bases short and J 2 bases short, with 6 bases between. The CDR3 is 13 residues long.

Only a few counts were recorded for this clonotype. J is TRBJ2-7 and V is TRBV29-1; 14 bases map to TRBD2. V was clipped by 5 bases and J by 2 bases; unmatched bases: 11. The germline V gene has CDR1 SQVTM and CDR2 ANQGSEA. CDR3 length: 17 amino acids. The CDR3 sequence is CSVPGTSGSTTPYEQYF. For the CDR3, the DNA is TGCAGCGTTCCCGGGACTAGCGGGAGTACGACGCCCTACGAGCAGTACTTC.

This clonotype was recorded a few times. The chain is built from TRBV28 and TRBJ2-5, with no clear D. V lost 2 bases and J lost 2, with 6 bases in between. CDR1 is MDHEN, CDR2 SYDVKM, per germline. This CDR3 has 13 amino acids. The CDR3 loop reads CASSLQVQETQYF. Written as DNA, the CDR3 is TGTGCCAGCAGTTTACAGGTTCAAGAGACCCAGTACTTC. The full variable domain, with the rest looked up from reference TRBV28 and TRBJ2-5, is DVKVTQSSRYLVKRTGEKVFLECVQDMDHENMFWYRQDPGLGLRLIYFSYDVKMKEKGDIPEGYSVSREKKERFSLILESASTNQTSMYLCASSLQVQETQYFGPGTRLLVL.

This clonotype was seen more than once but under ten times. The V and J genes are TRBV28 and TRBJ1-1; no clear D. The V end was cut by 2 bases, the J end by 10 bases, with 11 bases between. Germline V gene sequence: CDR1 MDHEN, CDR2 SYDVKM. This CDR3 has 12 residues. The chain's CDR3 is CASSLGVTRAFF. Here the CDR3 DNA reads TGTGCCAGCAGTTTAGGGGTGACGCGAGCTTTCTTT.

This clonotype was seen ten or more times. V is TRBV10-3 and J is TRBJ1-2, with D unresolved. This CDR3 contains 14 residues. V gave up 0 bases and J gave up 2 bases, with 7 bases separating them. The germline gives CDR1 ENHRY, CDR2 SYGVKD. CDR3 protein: CAISESEENYGYTF. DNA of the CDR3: TGTGCCATCAGTGAGTCAGAGGAGAACTATGGCTACACCTTC.

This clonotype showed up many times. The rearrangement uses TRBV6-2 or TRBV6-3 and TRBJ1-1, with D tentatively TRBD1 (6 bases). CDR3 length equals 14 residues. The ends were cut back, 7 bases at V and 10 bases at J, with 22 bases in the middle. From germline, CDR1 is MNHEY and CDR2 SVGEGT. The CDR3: CASIANRPGARAFF. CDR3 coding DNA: TGTGCCAGCATCGCTAATCGTCCGGGGGCGCGAGCTTTCTTT.

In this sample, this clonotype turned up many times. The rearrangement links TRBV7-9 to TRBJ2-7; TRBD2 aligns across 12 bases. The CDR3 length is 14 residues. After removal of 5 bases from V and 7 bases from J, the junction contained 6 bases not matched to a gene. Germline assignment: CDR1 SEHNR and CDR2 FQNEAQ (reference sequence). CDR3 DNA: TGTGCCAGCAGCAGTCTAGCGGGAGGGAATGAGCAGTACTTC. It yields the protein CASSSLAGGNEQYF.

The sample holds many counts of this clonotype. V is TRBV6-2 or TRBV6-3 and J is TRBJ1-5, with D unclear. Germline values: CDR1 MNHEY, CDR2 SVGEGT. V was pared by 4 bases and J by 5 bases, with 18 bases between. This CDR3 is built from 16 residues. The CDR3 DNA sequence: TGTGCCAGCAGTTCCAATTCAGGTATTGGTGATCAGCCCCAGCATTTT. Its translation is CASSSNSGIGDQPQHF.

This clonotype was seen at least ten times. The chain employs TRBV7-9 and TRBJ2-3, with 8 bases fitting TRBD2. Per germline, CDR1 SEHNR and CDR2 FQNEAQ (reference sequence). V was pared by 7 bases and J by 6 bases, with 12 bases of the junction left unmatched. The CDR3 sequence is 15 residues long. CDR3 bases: TGTGCCAGCACCCGTCATTCCGGGACTAGTGATACGCAGTATTTT. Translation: CASTRHSGTSDTQYF.

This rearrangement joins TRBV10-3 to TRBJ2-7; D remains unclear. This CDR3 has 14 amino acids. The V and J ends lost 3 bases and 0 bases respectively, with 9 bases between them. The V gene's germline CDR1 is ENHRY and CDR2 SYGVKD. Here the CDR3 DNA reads TGTGCCATCAGTGATGTGAGGAGCTCCTACGAGCAGTACTTC. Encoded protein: CAISDVRSSYEQYF.

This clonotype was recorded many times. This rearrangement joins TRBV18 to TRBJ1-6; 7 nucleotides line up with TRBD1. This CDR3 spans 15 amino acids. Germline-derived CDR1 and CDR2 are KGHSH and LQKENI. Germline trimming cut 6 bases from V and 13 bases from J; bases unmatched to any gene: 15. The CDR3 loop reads CASSPSGTVLIPLHF. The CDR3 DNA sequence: TGTGCCAGCTCCCCATCCGGGACAGTATTAATTCCCCTCCACTTT.

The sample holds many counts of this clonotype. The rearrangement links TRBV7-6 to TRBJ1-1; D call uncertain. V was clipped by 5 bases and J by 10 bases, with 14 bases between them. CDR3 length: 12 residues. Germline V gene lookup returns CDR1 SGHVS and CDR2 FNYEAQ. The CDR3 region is CASSREGGRAFF. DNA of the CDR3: TGTGCCAGCAGCCGAGAGGGTGGTCGAGCTTTCTTT. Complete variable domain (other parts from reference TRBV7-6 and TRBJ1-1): GAGVSQSPRYKVTKRGQDVALRCDPISGHVSLYWYRQALGQGPEFLTYFNYEAQQDKSGLPNDRFSAERPEGSISTLTIQRTEQRDSAMYRCASSREGGRAFFGQGTRLTVV.